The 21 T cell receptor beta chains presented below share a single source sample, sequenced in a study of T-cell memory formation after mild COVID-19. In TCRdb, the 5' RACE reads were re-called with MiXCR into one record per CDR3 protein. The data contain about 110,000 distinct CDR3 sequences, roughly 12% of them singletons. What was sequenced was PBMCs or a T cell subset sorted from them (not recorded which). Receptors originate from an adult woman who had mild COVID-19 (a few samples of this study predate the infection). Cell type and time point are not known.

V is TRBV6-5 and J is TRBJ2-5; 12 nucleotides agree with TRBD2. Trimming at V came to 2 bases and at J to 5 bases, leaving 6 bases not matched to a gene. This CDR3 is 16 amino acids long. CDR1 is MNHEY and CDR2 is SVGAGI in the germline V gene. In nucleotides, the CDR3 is TGTGCCAGCAGTTACGGGACTAGCGGGTTTCGCGAGACCCAGTACTTC. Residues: CASSYGTSGFRETQYF.

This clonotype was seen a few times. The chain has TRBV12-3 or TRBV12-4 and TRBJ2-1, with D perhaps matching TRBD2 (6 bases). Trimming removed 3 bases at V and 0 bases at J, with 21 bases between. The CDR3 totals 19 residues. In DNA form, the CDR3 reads TGTGCCAGCAGTTTCGCCCGGGACTTTTTACGTCCCTCCTACAATGAGCAGTTCTTC. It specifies CASSFARDFLRPSYNEQFF.

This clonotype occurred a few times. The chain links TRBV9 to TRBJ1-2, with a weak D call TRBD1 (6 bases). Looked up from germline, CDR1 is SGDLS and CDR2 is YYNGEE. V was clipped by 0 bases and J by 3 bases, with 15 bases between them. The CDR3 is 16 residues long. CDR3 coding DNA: TGTGCCAGCAGCGTAGGAATGAGGGACACCTACTATGGCTACACCTTC. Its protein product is CASSVGMRDTYYGYTF.

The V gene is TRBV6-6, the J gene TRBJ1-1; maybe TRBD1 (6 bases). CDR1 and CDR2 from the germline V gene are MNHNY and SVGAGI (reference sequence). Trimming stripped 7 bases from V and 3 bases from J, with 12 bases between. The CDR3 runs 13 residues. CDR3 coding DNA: TGTGCCAGCACTTTTCGACAGGACACTGAAGCTTTCTTT. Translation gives CASTFRQDTEAFF.

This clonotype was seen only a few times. CDR3 protein: CASSYRLEGNQPQHF. In DNA form, the CDR3 reads TGTGCCAGCAGTTATCGACTCGAGGGCAATCAGCCCCAGCATTTT. The chain combines TRBV6-5 with TRBJ1-5, with D hard to call. The V gene lost 3 bases and the J gene lost 2 bases, with 11 bases spanning the gap. CDR3 size: 15 residues. Germline assignment: CDR1 MNHEY and CDR2 SVGAGI.

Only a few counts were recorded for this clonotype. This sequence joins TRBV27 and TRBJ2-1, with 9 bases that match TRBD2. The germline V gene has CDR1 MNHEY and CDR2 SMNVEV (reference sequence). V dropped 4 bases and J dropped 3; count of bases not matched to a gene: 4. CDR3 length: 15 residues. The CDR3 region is CASSSLAGRYNEQFF. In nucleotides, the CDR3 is TGTGCCAGCAGTTCACTAGCGGGTCGCTACAATGAGCAGTTCTTC.

DNA of the CDR3: TGCGCCAGCAGCCAAGATCCGGCAGGGAGCTCCTACGAGCAGTACTTC. It yields the protein CASSQDPAGSSYEQYF. The chain couples TRBV4-3 to TRBJ2-7, with D possibly being TRBD1 or TRBD2 (5 bases each). V was pared by 0 bases and J by 0 bases, with 12 bases between. The CDR3 sequence is 16 residues long. Germline V gives CDR1 LGHNA, CDR2 YSLEER.

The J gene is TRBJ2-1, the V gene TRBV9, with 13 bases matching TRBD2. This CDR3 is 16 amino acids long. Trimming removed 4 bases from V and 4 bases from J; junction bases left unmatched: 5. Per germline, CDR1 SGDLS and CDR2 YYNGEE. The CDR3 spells CASSSPGLAGYNEQFF. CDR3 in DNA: TGTGCCAGCAGCTCACCGGGACTAGCGGGGTACAATGAGCAGTTCTTC. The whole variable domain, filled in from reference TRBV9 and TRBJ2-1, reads DSGVTQTPKHLITATGQRVTLRCSPRSGDLSVYWYQQSLDQGLQFLIQYYNGEERAKGNILERFSAQQFPDLHSELNLSSLELGDSALYFCASSSPGLAGYNEQFFGPGTRLTVL.

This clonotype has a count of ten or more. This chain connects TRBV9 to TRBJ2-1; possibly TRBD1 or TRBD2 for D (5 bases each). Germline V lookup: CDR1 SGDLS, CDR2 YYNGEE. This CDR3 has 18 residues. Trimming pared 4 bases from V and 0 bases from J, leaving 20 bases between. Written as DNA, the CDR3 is TGTGCCAGCAGCCCGGGGCTAGTTAGTTCCCGCTCCTACAATGAGCAGTTCTTC. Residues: CASSPGLVSSRSYNEQFF.

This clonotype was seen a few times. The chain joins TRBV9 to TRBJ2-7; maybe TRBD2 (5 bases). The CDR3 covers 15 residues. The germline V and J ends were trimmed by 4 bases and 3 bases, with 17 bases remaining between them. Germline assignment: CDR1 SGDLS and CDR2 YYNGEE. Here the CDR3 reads CASSPTDLAGYEQYF. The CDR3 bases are TGTGCCAGCAGCCCTACGGACCTAGCCGGCTACGAGCAGTACTTC.

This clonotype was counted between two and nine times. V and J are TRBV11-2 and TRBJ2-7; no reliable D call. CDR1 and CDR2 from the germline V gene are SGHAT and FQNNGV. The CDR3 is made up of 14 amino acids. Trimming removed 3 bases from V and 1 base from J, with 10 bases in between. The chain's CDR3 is CASSLGQESYEQYF. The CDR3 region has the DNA TGTGCCAGCAGCTTGGGCCAGGAATCCTACGAGCAGTACTTC. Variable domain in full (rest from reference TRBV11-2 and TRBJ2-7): EAGVAQSPRYKIIEKRQSVAFWCNPISGHATLYWYQQILGQGPKLLIQFQNNGVVDDSQLPKDRFSAERLKGVDSTLKIQPAKLEDSAVYLCASSLGQESYEQYFGPGTRLTVT.

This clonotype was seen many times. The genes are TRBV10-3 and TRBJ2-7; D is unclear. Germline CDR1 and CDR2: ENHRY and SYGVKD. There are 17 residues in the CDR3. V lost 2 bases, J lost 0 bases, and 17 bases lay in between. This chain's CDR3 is CAISEPQAGSGSYEQYF. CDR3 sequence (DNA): TGTGCCATCAGTGAGCCCCAAGCTGGATCCGGCTCCTACGAGCAGTACTTC.

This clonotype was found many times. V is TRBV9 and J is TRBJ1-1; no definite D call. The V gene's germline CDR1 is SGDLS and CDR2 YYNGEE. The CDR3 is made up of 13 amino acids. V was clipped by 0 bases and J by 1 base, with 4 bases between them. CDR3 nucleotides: TGTGCCAGCAGCGTAGCCCGGAACACTGAAGCTTTCTTT. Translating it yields CASSVARNTEAFF.

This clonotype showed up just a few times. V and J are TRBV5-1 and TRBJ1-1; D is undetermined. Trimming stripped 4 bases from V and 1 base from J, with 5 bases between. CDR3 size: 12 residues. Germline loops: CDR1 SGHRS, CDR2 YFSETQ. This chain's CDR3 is CASSLSNTEAFF. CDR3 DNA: TGCGCCAGCAGCCTCTCGAACACTGAAGCTTTCTTT. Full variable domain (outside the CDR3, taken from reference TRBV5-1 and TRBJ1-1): KAGVTQTPRYLIKTRGQQVTLSCSPISGHRSVSWYQQTPGQGLQFLFEYFSETQRNKGNFPGRFSGRQFSNSRSEMNVSTLELGDSALYLCASSLSNTEAFFGQGTRLTVV.

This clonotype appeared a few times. In nucleotides, the CDR3 is TGCGCCAGCAGCCCAAGGACAGGGGGCTTGAGTAACGAGCAGTACTTC. It yields the protein CASSPRTGGLSNEQYF. V usage is TRBV4-1 and J usage is TRBJ2-7; 11 nucleotides agree with TRBD1. From germline, CDR1 is MGHRA and CDR2 YSYEKL. The CDR3 loop spans 16 amino acids. V lost 4 bases, J lost 5 bases, and 10 bases stayed unmatched.

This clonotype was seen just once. DNA of the CDR3: TGTGCCAGCAGTCCTGGGACAGGGGGTTCACCCCTCCACTTT. Protein: CASSPGTGGSPLHF. J is TRBJ1-6 and V is TRBV27, with TRBD1 matching 11 bases. The CDR3 has 14 amino acids. Germline lookup yields CDR1 MNHEY and CDR2 SMNVEV (reference sequence). Trimming took 5 bases from V and 9 from J; bases not matched to a gene: 3.

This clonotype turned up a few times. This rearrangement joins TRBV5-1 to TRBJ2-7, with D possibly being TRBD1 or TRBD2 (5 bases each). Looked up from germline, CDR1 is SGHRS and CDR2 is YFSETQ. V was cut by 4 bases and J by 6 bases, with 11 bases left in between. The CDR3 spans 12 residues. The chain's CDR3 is CASSTGTGEQYF. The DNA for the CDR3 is TGCGCCAGCAGCACGGGGACGGGCGAGCAGTACTTC.

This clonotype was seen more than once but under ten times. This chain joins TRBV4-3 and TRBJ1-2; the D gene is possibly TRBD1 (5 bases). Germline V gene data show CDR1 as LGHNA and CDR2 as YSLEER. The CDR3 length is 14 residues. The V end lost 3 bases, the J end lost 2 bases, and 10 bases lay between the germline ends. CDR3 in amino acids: CASSHAGSNYGYTF. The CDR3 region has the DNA TGCGCCAGCAGCCATGCAGGGTCCAACTATGGCTACACCTTC.

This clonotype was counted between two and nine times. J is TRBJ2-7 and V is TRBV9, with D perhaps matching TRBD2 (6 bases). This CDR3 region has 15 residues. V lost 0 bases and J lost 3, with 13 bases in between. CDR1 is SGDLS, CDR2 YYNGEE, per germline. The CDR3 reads CASSVGGGEDYEQYF. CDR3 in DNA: TGTGCCAGCAGCGTAGGAGGCGGGGAGGACTACGAGCAGTACTTC. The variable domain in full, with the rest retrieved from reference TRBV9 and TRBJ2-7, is DSGVTQTPKHLITATGQRVTLRCSPRSGDLSVYWYQQSLDQGLQFLIQYYNGEERAKGNILERFSAQQFPDLHSELNLSSLELGDSALYFCASSVGGGEDYEQYFGPGTRLTVT.

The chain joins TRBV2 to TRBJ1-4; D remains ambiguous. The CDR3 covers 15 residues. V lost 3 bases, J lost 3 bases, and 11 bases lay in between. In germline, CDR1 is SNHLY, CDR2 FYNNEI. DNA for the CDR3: TGTGCCAGCAGTGAGAGAGGGAACGCTAATGAAAAACTGTTTTTT. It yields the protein CASSERGNANEKLFF.

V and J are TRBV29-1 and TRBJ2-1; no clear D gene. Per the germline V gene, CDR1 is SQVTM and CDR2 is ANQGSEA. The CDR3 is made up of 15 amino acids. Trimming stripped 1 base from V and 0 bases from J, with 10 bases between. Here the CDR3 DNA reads TGCAGCGTTGAAGTGCCCCCCCGCTCCTACAATGAGCAGTTCTTC. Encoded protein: CSVEVPPRSYNEQFF.